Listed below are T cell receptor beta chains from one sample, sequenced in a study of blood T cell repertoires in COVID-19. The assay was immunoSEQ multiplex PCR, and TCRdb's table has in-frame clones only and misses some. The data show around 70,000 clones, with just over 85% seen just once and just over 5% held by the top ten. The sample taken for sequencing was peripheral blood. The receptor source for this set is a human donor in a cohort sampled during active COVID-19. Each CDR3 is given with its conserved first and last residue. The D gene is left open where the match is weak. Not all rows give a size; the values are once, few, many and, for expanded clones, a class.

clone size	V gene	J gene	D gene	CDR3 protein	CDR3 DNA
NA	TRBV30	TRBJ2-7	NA	CAWSGGGQAYEQYF	TGTGCCTGGAGTGGGGGGGGGCAGGCCTACGAGCAGTACTTC
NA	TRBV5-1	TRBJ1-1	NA	CASSLRVAGEAFF	TGCGCCAGCAGCTTGAGGGTTGCGGGTGAAGCTTTCTTT
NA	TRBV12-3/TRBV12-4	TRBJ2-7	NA	CASSLDRDYEQYF	TGTGCCAGCAGTTTAGACAGGGACTACGAGCAGTACTTC
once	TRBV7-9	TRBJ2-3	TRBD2	CASGLAGGVDTQYF	TGTGCCAGCGGACTAGCGGGAGGGGTAGATACGCAGTATTTT
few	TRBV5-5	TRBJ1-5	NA	CASSLVQVAAEPQHF	TGTGCCAGCAGCTTGGTACAGGTTGCTGCGGAGCCCCAGCATTTT
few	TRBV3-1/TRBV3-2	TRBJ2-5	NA	CASSQDSQETQYF	TGTGCCAGCAGCCAGGACAGCCAAGAGACCCAGTACTTC
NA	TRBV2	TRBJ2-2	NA	CATAKDSRGTGELFF	TGTGCCACGGCGAAGGACAGCCGGGGCACCGGGGAGCTGTTTTTT
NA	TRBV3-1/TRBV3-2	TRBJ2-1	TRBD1	CASSQGTGGPQFF	TGTGCCAGCAGCCAAGGGACAGGAGGACCGCAGTTCTTC
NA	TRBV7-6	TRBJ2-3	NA	CASSLGGAGPTDTQYF	TGTGCCAGCAGCTTGGGCGGGGCAGGGCCCACAGATACGCAGTATTTT
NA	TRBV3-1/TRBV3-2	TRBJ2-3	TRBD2	CASSQDGTSADTQYF	TGTGCCAGCAGCCAAGATGGGACTAGCGCAGATACGCAGTATTTT
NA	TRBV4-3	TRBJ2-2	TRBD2	CASSQPGGANTGELFF	TGCGCCAGCAGCCAACCCGGGGGGGCGAACACCGGGGAGCTGTTTTTT
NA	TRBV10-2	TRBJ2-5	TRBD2	CASSGQTGTQLAVQETQYF	TGCGCCAGCAGCGGCCAGACGGGGACGCAACTAGCGGTCCAAGAGACCCAGTACTTC
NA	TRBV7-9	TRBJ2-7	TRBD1	CASTSPTGGASEQYF	TGTGCCAGCACCAGCCCTACAGGGGGCGCTTCCGAGCAGTACTTC
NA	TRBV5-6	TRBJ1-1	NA	CASTPRQGPEAFF	TGTGCCAGCACCCCCAGGCAGGGGCCTGAAGCTTTCTTT
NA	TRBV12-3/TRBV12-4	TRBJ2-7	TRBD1	CASSLDRGGQYF	TGTGCCAGCAGCTTGGACAGGGGAGGGCAGTACTTC
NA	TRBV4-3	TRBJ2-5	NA	CASSQDQGGWETQYF	TGCGCCAGCAGCCAAGATCAGGGGGGTTGGGAGACCCAGTACTTC
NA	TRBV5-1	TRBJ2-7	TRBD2	CASSLELAGTYEQYF	TGCGCCAGCAGCTTGGAATTAGCGGGGACCTACGAGCAGTACTTC
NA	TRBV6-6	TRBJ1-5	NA	CASRDSNQPQHF	TGCGCCAGTAGAGATAGCAATCAGCCCCAGCATTTT
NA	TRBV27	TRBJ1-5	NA	CASSPQINQPQHF	TGTGCCAGCAGTCCACAAATAAATCAGCCCCAGCATTTT
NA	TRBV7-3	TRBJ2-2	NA	CASSLWEDRNTGELFF	TGTGCCAGCAGCTTATGGGAGGATAGGAACACCGGGGAGCTGTTTTTT
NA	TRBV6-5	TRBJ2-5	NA	CASREKETQYF	TGTGCCAGCAGAGAGAAAGAGACCCAGTACTTC
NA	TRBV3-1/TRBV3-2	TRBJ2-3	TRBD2	CASSQDPGTRTQYF	TGTGCCAGCAGCCAAGATCCGGGGACTAGAACGCAGTATTTT
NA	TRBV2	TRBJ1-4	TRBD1	CASSGQEQSEKLFF	TGTGCCAGCAGCGGACAGGAGCAATCTGAAAAACTGTTTTTT
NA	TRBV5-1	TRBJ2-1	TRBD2	CASSLGRGDYNEQFF	TGCGCCAGCAGCTTGGGCCGGGGGGATTACAATGAGCAGTTCTTC